This T cell receptor (beta chain) was found in a study of blood T cell repertoires in COVID-19. Study overall: Italy, Spain and the United States were the sources of the convalescent and acute COVID-19 samples. T cells, B-cell-depleted T cells, or PBMCs supplied cDNA or gDNA.

This clone was seen once. Authors' processing steps: Researchers report that nucleated cell counts were estimated from reference gene primer amplification. Assay used: immunoSEQ multiplex PCR; TCRdb lists only in-frame clones, some missing. For V, J and clone size, that table is used; D and trimming come from the DNA. The sample contains about 170,000 clones, approximately 83% of which appear only once. J gave up 3 bases and V 6 bases, and 10 bases lay outside the gene matches. The CDR3 length is 15 residues. Germline V lookup: CDR1 KGHSH, CDR2 LQKENI. The sequenced sample consisted of peripheral blood. The chain has TRBV18 and TRBJ1-2; 7 bases are a match to TRBD1. The receptor was derived from a human donor with acute or convalescent COVID-19. The donor label of this sample is uncertain. The CDR3 is CASSQRGPGDYGYTF. The CDR3 DNA reads as TGTGCCAGCTCCCAGAGGGGGCCCGGAGACTATGGCTACACCTTC.